Below, 18 T cell receptor beta chains from the same sample are listed, as sequenced in a study of CD8 T cells in Susac syndrome. With random hexamers, reverse transcription was performed on about 0.5 to 1 ug of RNA. TCRdb re-called the immunoSEQ multiplex PCR reads through MiXCR, storing one row per CDR3 protein. The sample lists around 170,000 distinct CDR3 sequences, 95% seen once, with about 0.17% in the top ten. Sample: CD8+ T cells from PBMCs. These receptor sequences come from a human donor with Susac syndrome.

Here the CDR3 reads CASRDTNSPLHF. The DNA of the CDR3 is TGTGCCAGCAGGGACACGAATTCACCCCTCCACTTT. The chain is built from TRBV6-6 and TRBJ1-6; D is possibly TRBD1 (5 bases). Germline values: CDR1 MNHNY, CDR2 SVGAGI (reference sequence). Trimming stripped 6 bases from V and 7 bases from J, with 7 bases between. The CDR3 has 12 amino acids.

The gene calls are TRBV18 and TRBJ2-7; 8 bases map to TRBD1. V dropped 2 bases and J dropped 5; count of bases not matched to a gene: 5. This CDR3 has 14 amino acids. Germline lookup yields CDR1 KGHSH and CDR2 LQKENI. The CDR3: CASSPTDRVDEQYF. Written as DNA, the CDR3 is TGTGCCAGCTCACCAACGGACAGGGTAGACGAGCAGTACTTC.

The V call is TRBV29-1, the J call TRBJ2-7, with 8 bases matching TRBD1. The CDR3 sequence is 14 residues long. Germline V lookup: CDR1 SQVTM, CDR2 ANQGSEA. J lost 0 bases, V lost 5 bases, and 6 bases had no gene match. The CDR3 DNA follows: TGCAGCGTTTCCGGACAGGGAGCCTCCTACGAGCAGTACTTC. Its protein is CSVSGQGASYEQYF.

The J gene is TRBJ2-4, the V gene TRBV28, with TRBD1 identical over 7 bases. The V and J ends lost 5 bases and 1 base, in that order; junction bases with no gene match: 5. This CDR3 is built from 15 residues. Germline V gene lookup returns CDR1 MDHEN and CDR2 SYDVKM. The CDR3 region is CASSPRGQAKNIQYF. In nucleotides, the CDR3 is TGTGCCAGCAGTCCACGGGGACAGGCCAAAAACATTCAGTACTTC.

The chain employs TRBV18 and TRBJ2-7, with 7 bases identical to TRBD1. The CDR3 totals 17 residues. J was trimmed by 0 bases and V by 0 bases; bases with no gene match: 8. The germline gives CDR1 KGHSH, CDR2 LQKENI. The CDR3 spells CASSPPWEQGDSYEQYF. CDR3 sequence (DNA): TGTGCCAGCTCACCACCATGGGAGCAGGGGGACTCCTACGAGCAGTACTTC.

The chain carries TRBV5-1 and TRBJ2-1; D unclear. The ends were cut back, 2 bases at V and 7 bases at J, with 7 bases in the middle. Germline values: CDR1 SGHRS, CDR2 YFSETQ. The CDR3 loop spans 12 amino acids. The CDR3 DNA is TGCGCCAGCAGCTTAGACCTAAATGAGCAGTTCTTC. Translation: CASSLDLNEQFF. Complete variable domain (other parts from reference TRBV5-1 and TRBJ2-1): KAGVTQTPRYLIKTRGQQVTLSCSPISGHRSVSWYQQTPGQGLQFLFEYFSETQRNKGNFPGRFSGRQFSNSRSEMNVSTLELGDSALYLCASSLDLNEQFFGPGTRLTVL.

For the CDR3, the DNA is TGCAGTGCTAGAACCGGTCCTAATGAAAAACTGTTTTTT. Its translation: CSARTGPNEKLFF. The chain has TRBV20-1 and TRBJ1-4; D not resolved. The CDR3 is 13 residues long. Germline CDR1 and CDR2: DFQATT and SNEGSKA (reference sequence). Trimming pared 2 bases from V and 3 bases from J, leaving 7 bases between.

The CDR3 region has the DNA TGTGCCAGCAGTTTAAGCTTCTGGAATGAGCAGTTCTTC. It is translated as CASSLSFWNEQFF. V is TRBV27 and J is TRBJ2-1, with D unclear. This CDR3 is 13 amino acids long. Germline CDR1 MNHEY, CDR2 SMNVEV (reference sequence). Trimming left V 2 bases short and J 7 bases short, with 9 bases between.

The V call is TRBV19, the J call TRBJ2-1, with D uncertain. CDR1 is LNHDA and CDR2 is SQIVND in the germline V gene (reference sequence). The CDR3 is made up of 13 amino acids. Trimming removed 10 bases from V and 1 base from J, with 11 bases in between. CDR3 nucleotide sequence: TGTGCCACTAGACTGAGTTCCTACAATGAGCAGTTCTTC. Translation gives CATRLSSYNEQFF.

The rearrangement joins TRBV25-1 to TRBJ2-1; perhaps TRBD1 as D (6 bases). Per the germline V gene, CDR1 is MGHDK and CDR2 is SYGVNS. The CDR3 runs 15 residues. Trimming shortened V by 2 bases and J by 3 bases, and 11 bases separated the two germline ends. CDR3 loop: CASSEARGYYNEQFF. DNA of the CDR3: TGTGCCAGCAGTGAAGCCAGGGGTTACTACAATGAGCAGTTCTTC.

The V and J genes are TRBV24-1 and TRBJ1-5; no definite D call. With 2 bases removed from V and 4 bases from J, the gap between germline ends came to 8 bases. This CDR3 is built from 14 residues. Germline loops: CDR1 KGHDR, CDR2 SFDVKD. In nucleotides, the CDR3 is TGTGCCACCAGTGATTATTCAACTAATCAGCCCCAGCATTTT. This translates into CATSDYSTNQPQHF.

The count of this clonotype is one. The chain is built from TRBV29-1 and TRBJ1-2, with D perhaps matching TRBD1 (5 bases). The length of the CDR3 is 12 residues. Germline V gene lookup returns CDR1 SQVTM and CDR2 ANQGSEA. V lost 3 bases and J 2 bases, leaving 7 bases between the germline ends. The CDR3 DNA follows: TGCAGCGTTGACAGGGTAAACTATGGCTACACCTTC. Its protein product is CSVDRVNYGYTF.

The chain recombines TRBV6-5 with TRBJ2-6; TRBD1 aligns across 7 bases. V was pared by 6 bases and J by 3 bases, with 2 bases of the junction left unmatched. Germline CDR1 is MNHEY and CDR2 is SVGAGI. CDR3 size: 14 residues. The CDR3 sequence: CASRTGFGANVLTF. In DNA, the CDR3 is TGTGCCAGCAGGACAGGGTTTGGGGCCAACGTCCTGACTTTC.

This chain joins TRBV5-6 and TRBJ2-7, with a possible D match to TRBD2 (5 bases). The CDR3 has 14 amino acids. Germline lookup yields CDR1 SGHDT and CDR2 YYEEEE. Between the trimmed V and J ends, which lost 1 base and 3 bases, there was a span of 11 bases. The CDR3: CASSLFGENYEQYF. In nucleotides, the CDR3 is TGTGCCAGCAGCTTGTTCGGGGAGAACTACGAGCAGTACTTC.

The V and J genes are TRBV5-6 and TRBJ1-1; 7 bases are shared with TRBD1. Germline-derived CDR1 and CDR2 are SGHDT and YYEEEE. The CDR3 covers 13 residues. V lost 4 bases to trimming and J lost 3 bases; unmatched junction nucleotides: 3. CDR3 in amino acids: CASSPTGDTEAFF. The CDR3 DNA reads TGTGCCAGCAGCCCAACAGGGGACACTGAAGCTTTCTTT.

The chain carries TRBV4-1 and TRBJ1-3; D remains unclear. Deletions cut 3 bases from V and 4 bases from J, with 4 bases between. The CDR3 is 12 amino acids. Germline assignment: CDR1 MGHRA and CDR2 YSYEKL. CDR3 DNA sequence: TGCGCCAGCAGCCAGGTGGGAAACACCATATATTTT. Translated: CASSQVGNTIYF.

The chain uses TRBV27 and TRBJ2-7; D remains ambiguous. Germline V gene lookup returns CDR1 MNHEY and CDR2 SMNVEV (reference sequence). The CDR3 has 15 amino acids. The V gene lost 2 bases and the J gene lost 4 bases, with 15 bases spanning the gap. CDR3 region: CASSLGSGAYYEQYF. DNA for the CDR3: TGTGCCAGCAGTTTAGGGTCAGGAGCCTATTACGAGCAGTACTTC.

V is TRBV13 and J is TRBJ2-7; D is uncertain. The CDR3 totals 14 residues. The germline CDR1 and CDR2 sequences are PRHDT and FYEKMQ (reference sequence). Trimming took off 5 bases at V and 3 bases at J, with 14 bases between the two ends. The CDR3 here is CASSPNAWGYEQYF. The CDR3, as DNA: TGTGCCAGCAGCCCTAATGCGTGGGGCTACGAGCAGTACTTC.